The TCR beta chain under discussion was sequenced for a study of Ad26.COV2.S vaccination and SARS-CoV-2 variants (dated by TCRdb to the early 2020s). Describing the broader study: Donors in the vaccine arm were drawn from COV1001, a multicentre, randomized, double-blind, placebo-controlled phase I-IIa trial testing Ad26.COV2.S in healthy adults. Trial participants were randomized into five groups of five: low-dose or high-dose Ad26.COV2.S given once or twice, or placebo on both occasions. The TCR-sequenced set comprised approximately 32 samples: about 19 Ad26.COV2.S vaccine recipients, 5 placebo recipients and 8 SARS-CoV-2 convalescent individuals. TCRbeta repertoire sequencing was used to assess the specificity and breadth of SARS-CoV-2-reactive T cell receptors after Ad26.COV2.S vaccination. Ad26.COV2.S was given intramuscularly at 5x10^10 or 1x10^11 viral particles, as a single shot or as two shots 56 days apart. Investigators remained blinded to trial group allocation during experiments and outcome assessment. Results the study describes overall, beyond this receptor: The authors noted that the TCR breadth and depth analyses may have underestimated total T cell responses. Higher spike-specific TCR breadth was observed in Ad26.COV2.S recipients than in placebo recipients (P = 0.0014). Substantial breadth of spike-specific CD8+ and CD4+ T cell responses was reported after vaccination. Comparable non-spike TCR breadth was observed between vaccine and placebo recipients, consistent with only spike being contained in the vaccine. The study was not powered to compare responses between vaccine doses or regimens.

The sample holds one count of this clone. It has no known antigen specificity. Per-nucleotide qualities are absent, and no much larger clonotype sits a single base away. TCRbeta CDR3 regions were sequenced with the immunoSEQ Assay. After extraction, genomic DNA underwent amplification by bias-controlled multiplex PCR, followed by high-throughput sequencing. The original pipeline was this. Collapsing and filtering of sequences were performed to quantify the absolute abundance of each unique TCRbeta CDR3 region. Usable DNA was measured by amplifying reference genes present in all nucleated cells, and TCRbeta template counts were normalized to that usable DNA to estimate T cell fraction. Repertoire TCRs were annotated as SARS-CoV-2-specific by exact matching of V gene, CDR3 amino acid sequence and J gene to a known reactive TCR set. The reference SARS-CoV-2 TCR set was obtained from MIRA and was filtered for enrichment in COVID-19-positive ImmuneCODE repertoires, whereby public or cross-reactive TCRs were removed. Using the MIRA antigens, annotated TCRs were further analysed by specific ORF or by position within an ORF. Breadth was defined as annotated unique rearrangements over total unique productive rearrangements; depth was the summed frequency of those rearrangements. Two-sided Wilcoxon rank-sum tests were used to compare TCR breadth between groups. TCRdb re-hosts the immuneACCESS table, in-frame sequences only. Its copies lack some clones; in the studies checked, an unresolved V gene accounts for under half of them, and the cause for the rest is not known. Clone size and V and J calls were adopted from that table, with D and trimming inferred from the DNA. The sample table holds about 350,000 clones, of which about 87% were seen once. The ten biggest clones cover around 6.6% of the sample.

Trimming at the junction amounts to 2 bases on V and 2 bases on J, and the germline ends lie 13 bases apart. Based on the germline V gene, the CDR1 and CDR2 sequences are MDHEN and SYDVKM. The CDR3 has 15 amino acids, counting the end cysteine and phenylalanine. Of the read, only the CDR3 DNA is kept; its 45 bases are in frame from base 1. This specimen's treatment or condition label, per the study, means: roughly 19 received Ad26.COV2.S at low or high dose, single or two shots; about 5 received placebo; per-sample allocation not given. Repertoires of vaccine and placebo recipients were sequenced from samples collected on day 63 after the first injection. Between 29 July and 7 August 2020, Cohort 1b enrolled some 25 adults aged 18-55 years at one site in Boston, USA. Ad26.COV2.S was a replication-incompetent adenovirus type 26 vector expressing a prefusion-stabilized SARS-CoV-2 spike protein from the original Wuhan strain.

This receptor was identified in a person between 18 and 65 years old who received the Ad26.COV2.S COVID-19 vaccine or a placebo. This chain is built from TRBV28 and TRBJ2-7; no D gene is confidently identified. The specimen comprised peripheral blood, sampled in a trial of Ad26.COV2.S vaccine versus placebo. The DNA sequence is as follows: TGTGCCAGCAGTTTAGGTGCGATAGGTACCTACGAGCAGTACTTC. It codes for CASSLGAIGTYEQYF.